Here is one TCR beta chain with its context. This clonotype came up a few times. Its antigen remains undetermined. There are no base qualities to consult, and no much larger clone falls within one base. These reads were obtained on an Illumina HiSeq 2500. Quantitative 5'-RACE with molecular barcodes was the method used to prepare the TCR beta libraries. In the authors' own workflow: To identify disease-linked TCR variants, a new computational method was used, one built on a probabilistic model of VDJ rearrangement. TCRdb redid the processing of the public reads, applying fastp at Q25 and MiXCR, and retained in-frame beta chains. Records with the same CDR3 protein are collapsed into one entry carrying the most frequent genes and DNA. None of the V and J calls come from the authors' own analysis; TCRdb made them. This sample holds around 140,000 distinct CDR3 sequences; 15% to 20% were observed only once. 30% to 35% of the sample goes to the ten largest clones.

The sample belongs to a study of CD8 T cells in ankylosing spondylitis (TCRdb year 2017). The study in broad terms: The study profiled T cell receptor beta repertoires in healthy donors and ankylosing spondylitis patients to find disease-linked TCR variants. Peripheral blood was sampled, and synovial fluid was additionally collected from ankylosing spondylitis patients. The full study cohort was made up of about 25 ankylosing spondylitis patients and 108 healthy donors.

Points the paper makes about the study in general: The disease-linked clones were reported as significantly enriched in matched synovial fluid samples from ankylosing spondylitis patients. Blood from ankylosing spondylitis patients appeared to be characterized by a TCR beta motif composed of several highly homologous amino acid variants. Some motif variants had previously been reported in the synovial fluid and blood of reactive arthritis patients, which suggests shared mechanisms of disease initiation. In peripheral blood, the disease-linked clones were found at relatively low frequencies and had a CD8+ phenotype.

Cut back by 5 bases and 4 bases, the V and J ends lie 18 bases apart. From the germline V gene (reference sequence), CDR1 is SEHNR and CDR2 is FQNEAQ. The CDR3, cysteine through phenylalanine, is 16 amino acids long. The retained sequence is limited to the CDR3, 48 bases, with the frame set at the first base. The sequencing sample was made of blood, either unsorted or a sorted T cell fraction (not recorded which). This clonotype was obtained from a male donor with ankylosing spondylitis. This chain joins TRBV7-9 to TRBJ2-1; the D element might be TRBD1 or TRBD2, as each aligns at 5 bases. The nucleotide sequence is TGTGCCAGCAGCCAGAGCTGGTTCGGGGCTTACAATGAGCAGTTCTTC. It encodes CASSQSWFGAYNEQFF.